Below, 2 T cell receptor beta chains from the same sample are listed, as sequenced in a study of metastatic and nonmetastatic thyroid tumors. The entire patient cohort was treatment-naive prior to thyroid surgery. MiXCR re-clonotyped the PCR reads for TCRdb. The repertoire holds approximately 20,000 clones, over 10% seen once, with around a quarter in the top ten. The sample taken for sequencing was blood. The receptors shown here come from a female donor with papillary thyroid cancer or a benign thyroid nodule (not recorded which). Some clones in this sample may be carry-over from other donors' samples.

This clone was picked up many times. The chain uses TRBV13 and TRBJ2-2; no clear D gene. Trimming shortened V by 4 bases and J by 6 bases, and 12 bases separated the two germline ends. This CDR3 region has 14 residues. The V gene's germline CDR1 is PRHDT and CDR2 FYEKMQ (reference sequence). Here the CDR3 reads CASSSPSYPGELFF. The CDR3 DNA reads as TGTGCCAGCAGCTCCCCTTCGTACCCCGGGGAGCTGTTTTTT.

In its sample, this clone was seen many times. The gene calls are TRBV5-6 and TRBJ1-1; 7 positions match TRBD1. The CDR3 spans 15 residues. The V segment lost 3 bases and the J segment 5 bases; nucleotides outside the gene matches: 10. Germline V gene lookup returns CDR1 SGHDT and CDR2 YYEEEE. CDR3 region: CASSWRKPGGTEAFF. CDR3 coding DNA: TGTGCCAGCAGCTGGAGGAAGCCAGGGGGGACTGAAGCTTTCTTT.